The 9 T cell receptor beta chains below were found in one sample sequenced in a study of OX40 agonist ivuxolimab in advanced cancers. Clones were read by immunoSEQ multiplex PCR, and TCRdb kept only the in-frame ones, dropping some. This sample has around 74,000 clones; roughly 90% occur once, and the top ten carry approximately 0.5%. This sample comprised CD4+ or CD8+ T cells sorted from blood, obtained in a trial of the OX40 agonist ivuxolimab. Receptors were obtained from an adult with an advanced solid tumor such as melanoma, head and neck, liver or kidney cancer.

V and J are TRBV11-3 and TRBJ2-2; 8 bases agree with TRBD2. Germline CDR1 reads SGHNT; CDR2 reads YENEEA. The CDR3 contains 15 residues. V was pared by 5 bases and J by 1 base, with 3 bases of the junction left unmatched. The CDR3 loop is CASSLLAVNTGELFF. In DNA, the CDR3 is TGTGCCAGCAGCCTACTAGCGGTGAACACCGGGGAGCTGTTTTTT.

The chain employs TRBV19 and TRBJ2-5, with D perhaps TRBD1 (5 bases). Germline loops: CDR1 LNHDA, CDR2 SQIVND (reference sequence). The germline V and J ends were trimmed by 4 bases and 5 bases, with 14 bases remaining between them. The CDR3 contains 14 residues. CDR3 loop: CASSRTGDGETQYF. The CDR3 DNA follows: TGTGCCAGTAGTAGAACAGGCGACGGTGAGACCCAGTACTTC. Complete variable domain (other parts from reference TRBV19 and TRBJ2-5): DGGITQSPKYLFRKEGQNVTLSCEQNLNHDAMYWYRQDPGQGLRLIYYSQIVNDFQKGDIAEGYSVSREKKESFPLTVTSAQKNPTAFYLCASSRTGDGETQYFGPGTRLLVL.

V gene TRBV7-2 combines with J gene TRBJ2-1; D is unclear. The length of the CDR3 is 13 residues. Trimming pared 5 bases from V and 5 bases from J, leaving 10 bases between. Per the germline V gene, CDR1 is SGHTA and CDR2 is FQGNSA. The CDR3 DNA is TGTGCCAGCAGCCTAGGGCCAAACAATGAGCAGTTCTTC. Its protein is CASSLGPNNEQFF.

The table lists this clone with a count of one. The J gene is TRBJ2-7, the V gene TRBV11-3; 8 bases are a match to TRBD2. This CDR3 has 14 residues. The V segment lost 5 bases and the J segment 0 bases; nucleotides outside the gene matches: 3. Germline V lookup: CDR1 SGHNT, CDR2 YENEEA. The CDR3 region is CASSKLADSYEQYF. The CDR3 DNA reads TGTGCCAGCAGCAAACTAGCGGACTCCTACGAGCAGTACTTC.

CDR3 in DNA: TGTGCCAGTTGTGACAGGGATCACTATGGCTACACCTTC. It is translated as CASCDRDHYGYTF. The chain joins TRBV19 to TRBJ1-2, with 7 bases lining up with TRBD1. The CDR3 length is 13 residues. The ends lost 8 bases at V and 3 bases at J; junction bases unmatched: 6. CDR1 is LNHDA, CDR2 SQIVND, per germline (reference sequence).

The chain combines TRBV28 with TRBJ2-1; D is tentatively TRBD1 or TRBD2 (6 bases each). The germline V and J ends were trimmed by 6 bases and 3 bases, with 18 bases remaining between them. This CDR3 contains 16 residues. From germline, CDR1 is MDHEN and CDR2 SYDVKM. This CDR3 is CASRGGGFRIYNEQFF. The CDR3 DNA reads TGTGCCAGCAGAGGGGGAGGTTTCAGGATCTACAATGAGCAGTTCTTC.

The gene calls are TRBV6-4 and TRBJ2-6; 9 nucleotides line up with TRBD1. In germline, CDR1 is MRHNA, CDR2 SNTAGT. The CDR3 spans 16 residues. V lost 6 bases and J lost 3; bases outside the gene matches: 6. The CDR3 is CASSGGTGFGANVLTF. The CDR3 DNA is TGTGCCAGCAGCGGAGGGACAGGGTTTGGGGCCAACGTCCTGACTTTC.

The CDR3 loop is CASSGEARLHGYTF. The CDR3 DNA follows: TGTGCCAGCAGTGGGGAGGCCCGCCTTCATGGCTACACCTTC. V gene TRBV25-1 combines with J gene TRBJ1-2, with D unclear. Looked up from germline, CDR1 is MGHDK and CDR2 is SYGVNS. V was clipped by 4 bases and J by 6 bases, with 15 bases between them. This CDR3 region has 14 residues.

The chain joins TRBV12-5 to TRBJ1-2, with D unresolved. Germline V gene data show CDR1 as LGHNT and CDR2 as FRNRAP. The CDR3 runs 14 residues. With 5 bases removed from V and 7 bases from J, the gap between germline ends came to 17 bases. The CDR3 loop reads CASGETPFEGGYTF. Written as DNA, the CDR3 is TGTGCTAGTGGTGAGACACCCTTTGAGGGTGGCTACACCTTC.